The clone carrying this T cell receptor (beta chain) occurred once. Splitting the CD4+ cells yielded a CD45RA+ naive subset and a CD45RA-negative memory subset. CDR1 is MDHEN and CDR2 is SYDVKM in the germline V gene. CDR3 size: 13 residues. Trimming stripped 7 bases from V and 2 bases from J, with 10 bases between. The data stem from a study of shared clonotypes between healthy human individuals. For every subset, genomic DNA was evenly distributed across several immunoSEQ plates. Sequenced by immunoSEQ multiplex PCR; TCRdb stores in-frame clones only, minus some. The sample records roughly 330,000 clones, approximately 79% being singletons.

This TCR derives from a man younger than 40 in good health. The material sequenced was memory CD4+ T cells sorted from blood. The subset denotes: CD45RA-negative fraction. The chain employs TRBV28 and TRBJ2-3; D not resolved. CDR3 sequence: CASNELPTDTQYF. The CDR3 nucleotides read TGTGCCAGCAATGAACTGCCCACAGATACGCAGTATTTT.